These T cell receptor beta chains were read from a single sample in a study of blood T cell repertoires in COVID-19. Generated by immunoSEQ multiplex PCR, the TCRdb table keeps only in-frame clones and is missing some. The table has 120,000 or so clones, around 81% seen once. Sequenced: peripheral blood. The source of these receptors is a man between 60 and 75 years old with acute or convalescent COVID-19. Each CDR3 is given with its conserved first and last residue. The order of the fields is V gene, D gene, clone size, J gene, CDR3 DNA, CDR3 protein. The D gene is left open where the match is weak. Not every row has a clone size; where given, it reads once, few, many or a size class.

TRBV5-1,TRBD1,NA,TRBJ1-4,TGCGCCAGCAGCGAACAGGGGAATGAAAAACTGTTTTTT,CASSEQGNEKLFF
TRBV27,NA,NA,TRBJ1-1,TGTGCCAGCAGTGTCGGTTGGAGTTCCGAAGCTTTCTTT,CASSVGWSSEAFF
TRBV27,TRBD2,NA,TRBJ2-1,TGTGCCAGCAGTCCCCGGGTAGCGGGCCTAGACCATGAGCAGTTCTTC,CASSPRVAGLDHEQFF
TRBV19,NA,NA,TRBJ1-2,TGTGCCAGTACCCCCCTGGGGGGGCGAATGGATGGCTACACCTTC,CASTPLGGRMDGYTF
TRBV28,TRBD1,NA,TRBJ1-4,TGTGCCAGCAGTTTATCAGGGGACAGAAAAAATGAAAAACTGTTTTTT,CASSLSGDRKNEKLFF
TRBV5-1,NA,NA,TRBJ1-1,TGCGCCAGCAGCTCCCAGAACACTGAAGCTTTCTTT,CASSSQNTEAFF
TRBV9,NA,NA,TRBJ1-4,TGTGCCAGCAGCGTCAGGATTGAGGGTGAAAAACTGTTTTTT,CASSVRIEGEKLFF
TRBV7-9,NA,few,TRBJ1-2,TGTGCCAGCAGCGACACAAACAGGCGCATATCGGGCTACACCTTC,CASSDTNRRISGYTF
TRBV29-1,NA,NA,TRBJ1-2,TGCAGCGTTGAACAGGGACTTGGGGATGGCTACACCTTC,CSVEQGLGDGYTF
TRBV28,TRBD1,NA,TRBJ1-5,TGTGCCAGCAGTTGGGGACAGGGAGGGCCCAATCAGCCCCAGCATTTT,CASSWGQGGPNQPQHF
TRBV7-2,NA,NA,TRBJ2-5,TGTGCCAGCAGCTTAGGGTACGAGGGAGAAGAGACCCAGTACTTC,CASSLGYEGEETQYF
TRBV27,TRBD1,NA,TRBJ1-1,TGTGCCAGCAGTCCGTGGACAGGGGCGCGCCTAAACGCTTTCTTT,CASSPWTGARLNAFF
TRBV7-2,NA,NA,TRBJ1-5,TGTGCCAGCAGCTTAGCGGGGGCAGGGCTTAATCAGCCCCAGCATTTT,CASSLAGAGLNQPQHF
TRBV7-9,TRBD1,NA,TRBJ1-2,TGTGCCAGCAGCTGGACAGGGACCTATGGCTACACCTTC,CASSWTGTYGYTF
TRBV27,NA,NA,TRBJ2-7,TGTGCCAGCAGTCTAGCCGGGACGGGGACTTTCGAGCAGTACTTC,CASSLAGTGTFEQYF
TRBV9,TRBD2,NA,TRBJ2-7,TGTGCCAGCAGCGTACTAGCGGGTTACGAGCAGTACTTC,CASSVLAGYEQYF
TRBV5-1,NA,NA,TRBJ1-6,TGCGCCAGCAGCTTGATCGGACAGACCAATTCACCCCTCCACTTT,CASSLIGQTNSPLHF
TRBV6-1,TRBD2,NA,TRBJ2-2,TGTGCCAGCAGTGAATTAGCGGGAGCAGATTTGGGGGAGCTGTTTTTT,CASSELAGADLGELFF
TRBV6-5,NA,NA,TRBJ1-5,TGTGCCAGCAGTTTCCAGGGCCAGCCCCAGCATTTT,CASSFQGQPQHF
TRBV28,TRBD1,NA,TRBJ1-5,TGTGCCAGCAGTTTACCGGACAGGGTCAATCAGCCCCAGCATTTT,CASSLPDRVNQPQHF
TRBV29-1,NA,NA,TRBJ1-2,TGCAGCGTTGAAGACCAGGGGTATGTCTATGGCTACACCTTC,CSVEDQGYVYGYTF
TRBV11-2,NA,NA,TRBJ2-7,TGTGCCAGCAGCCCGGGGTACGAGCAGTACTTC,CASSPGYEQYF
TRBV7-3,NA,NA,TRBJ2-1,TGTGCCAGCAGCCAACAGGGAATTACAAAAAACAATGAGCAGTTCTTC,CASSQQGITKNNEQFF
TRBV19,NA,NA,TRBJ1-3,TGTGCCAGTAGTATGGGGGCAGTCTCCGGAAACACCATATATTTT,CASSMGAVSGNTIYF
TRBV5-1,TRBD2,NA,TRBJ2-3,TGCGCCAGCGCCCGCGCGGGAGGCACCGATACGCAGTATTTT,CASARAGGTDTQYF
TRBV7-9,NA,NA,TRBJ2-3,TGTGCCAGCAGCTTCGACTTTTTTAGCACAGATACGCAGTATTTT,CASSFDFFSTDTQYF
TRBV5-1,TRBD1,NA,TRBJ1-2,TGCGCCAGCAGCCTCGTGGGACAGGGGGTTGGTGATGGCTACACCTTC,CASSLVGQGVGDGYTF
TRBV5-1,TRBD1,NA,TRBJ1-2,TGCGCCAGCAGCTTAGGGACAGCGCAAGGCTACACCTTC,CASSLGTAQGYTF
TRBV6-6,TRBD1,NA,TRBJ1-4,TGTGCCAGCACCTTAGGGGGCCGGGAGAAGGAAAAACTGTTTTTT,CASTLGGREKEKLFF
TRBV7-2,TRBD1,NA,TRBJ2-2,TGTGCCAGCAGCCCAGGGGGCGTAATGACCGGGGAGCTGTTTTTT,CASSPGGVMTGELFF
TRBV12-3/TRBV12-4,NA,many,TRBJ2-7,TGTGCCAGCAGTCCCCGGGTTTCCCACGAGCAGTACTTC,CASSPRVSHEQYF
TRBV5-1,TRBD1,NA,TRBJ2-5,TGCGCCAGCAGCTTGGTGGGACAGGGGGCATGGGAGACCCAGTACTTC,CASSLVGQGAWETQYF
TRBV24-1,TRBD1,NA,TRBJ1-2,TGTGCCACCAGTGATTTGTCGGACAGGGTCTATGGCTACACCTTC,CATSDLSDRVYGYTF
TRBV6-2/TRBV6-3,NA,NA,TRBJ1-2,TGTGCCAGCAGTAACGGTCCTTATGGCTACACCTTC,CASSNGPYGYTF
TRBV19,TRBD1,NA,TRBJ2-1,TGTGCCAGTAGTCTCGCCGGGACAGGGTGGGATGGGACCTACAATGAGCAGTTCTTC,CASSLAGTGWDGTYNEQFF
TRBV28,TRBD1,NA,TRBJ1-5,TGTGCCAGCAGAACAGGGGGCGGTGGTCAGCCCCAGCATTTT,CASRTGGGGQPQHF
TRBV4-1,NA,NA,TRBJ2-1,TGCGCCAGCAGCCAAGAAATCGCATTCAGCTCCTACAATGAGCAGTTCTTC,CASSQEIAFSSYNEQFF
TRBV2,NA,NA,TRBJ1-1,TGTGCCAGCAGTCTCGACAGCCCGAACACTGAAGCTTTCTTT,CASSLDSPNTEAFF
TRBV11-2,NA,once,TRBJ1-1,TGTGCCAGCAGCTTGGGCGACCTTCGGGGCACTGAAGCTTTCTTT,CASSLGDLRGTEAFF
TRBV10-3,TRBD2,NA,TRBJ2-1,TGTGCCATCAGTGAGTCGGGACTAGCGGGAACGAATGAGCAGTTCTTC,CAISESGLAGTNEQFF
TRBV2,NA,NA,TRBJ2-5,TGTGCCAGCAGGGGGGCACAGTACCAAGAGACCCAGTACTTC,CASRGAQYQETQYF
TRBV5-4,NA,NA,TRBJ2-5,TGTGCCAGCAGCCAGGGGACCAGGGAGACCCAGTACTTC,CASSQGTRETQYF
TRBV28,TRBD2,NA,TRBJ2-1,TGTGCCAGCAGGGGGGGGGAGAGAGACAATGAGCAGTTCTTC,CASRGGERDNEQFF
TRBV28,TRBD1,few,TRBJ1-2,TGTGCCAGCAGTTTAGAGGACAGGGTTGGCTACACCTTC,CASSLEDRVGYTF
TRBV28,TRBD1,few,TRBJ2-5,TGTGCCAGCACCCCCCACGAGGGGACAGGGGGCGAAGAGACCCAGTACTTC,CASTPHEGTGGEETQYF
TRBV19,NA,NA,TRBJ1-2,TGTGCCAGTAGGGCCGCCGGGGGCTATGGCTACACCTTC,CASRAAGGYGYTF
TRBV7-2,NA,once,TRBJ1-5,TGTGCCAGCAGCTTAGAAGTCCGGCAGCCCCAGCATTTT,CASSLEVRQPQHF
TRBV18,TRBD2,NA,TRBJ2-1,TGTGCCAGCTCACCACTTAGCGGGAGAGTTGGCAATGAGCAGTTCTTC,CASSPLSGRVGNEQFF
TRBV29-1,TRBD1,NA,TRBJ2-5,TGCAGCGTATCTCAGGGGGCAGAGACCCAGTACTTC,CSVSQGAETQYF